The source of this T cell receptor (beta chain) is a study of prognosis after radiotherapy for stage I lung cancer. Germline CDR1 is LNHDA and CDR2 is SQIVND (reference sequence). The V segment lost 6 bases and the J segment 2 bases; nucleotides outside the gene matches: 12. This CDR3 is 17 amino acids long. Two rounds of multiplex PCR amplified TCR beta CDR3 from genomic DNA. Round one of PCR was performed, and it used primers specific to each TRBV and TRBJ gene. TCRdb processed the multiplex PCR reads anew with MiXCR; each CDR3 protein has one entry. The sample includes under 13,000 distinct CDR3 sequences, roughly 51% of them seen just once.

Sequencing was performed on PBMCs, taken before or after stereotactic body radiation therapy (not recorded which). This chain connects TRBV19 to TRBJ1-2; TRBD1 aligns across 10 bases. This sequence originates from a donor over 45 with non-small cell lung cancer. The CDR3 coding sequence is TGTGCCAGTAGGGGACCGGGACAGGGGCCCCTCAACTATGGCTACACCTTC. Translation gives CASRGPGQGPLNYGYTF.